This T cell receptor beta chain appears in the sequencing data of a study of post-analysis software for immune sequencing data. For the study at large: Recorded disease courses covered relapsing-remitting, secondary progressive and progressive-relapsing multiple sclerosis. Some patients had no subtype annotation. Study results and caveats: TRBV segments more frequent in patients than in controls numbered five and included TRBV5-6, TRBV5-1 and TRBV20-1. Controls had significantly higher normalized Chao1 diversity than multiple sclerosis patients. Samples made in the same batch grouped tightly together by F measure.

Every TCR beta cDNA library bore unique molecular identifiers. Yield was 500,000 to 600,000 cDNA molecules from approximately 0.91 to 9.4 million T cells. TCRdb itself ran the PCR reads through MiXCR, one entry per CDR3 protein. Among about 770,000 distinct CDR3 sequences listed, under 60% were seen once. The sample holds a few counts of this clonotype. The antigen remains undetermined. CDR1 and CDR2 (germline): SQVTM, ANQGSEA. V dropped 1 base and J dropped 2 bases, with 17 bases sitting between them. The CDR3 has 16 amino acids. V gene TRBV29-1 combines with J gene TRBJ1-2; weak D call: TRBD1 (5 bases). Sequencing used blood. The sequence derives from a girl between 10 and 17 years old with multiple sclerosis. In DNA form, the CDR3 reads TGCAGCGTTGAAGCCCCTCAGGCGGGACCGAACTATGGCTACACCTTC. Encoded protein: CSVEAPQAGPNYGYTF.